The clone carrying this T cell receptor beta chain is a singleton in its sample. TCRbeta library preparation incorporated unique molecular identifiers. TCRdb re-derived calls from the PCR reads in MiXCR, one entry per CDR3 protein. Among approximately 270,000 distinct CDR3 sequences listed, almost 10% were seen once. The CDR3 totals 13 residues. V was shortened by 5 bases and J by 2 bases, with 10 bases between the two germline ends. Looked up from germline, CDR1 is SGHTA and CDR2 is FQGTGA. This sample stems from a study of T-cell reconstitution after alpha-beta-depleted transplantation in children. The clonotype comes from a human donor who donated a stem cell graft to a child with SCID. The source material was PBMCs from the stem cell graft donor, sampled from the stem cell graft. This chain connects TRBV7-3 to TRBJ2-7, with D unresolved. CDR3: CASSPIDPYEQYF. CDR3 coding DNA: TGTGCCAGCAGCCCCATTGACCCCTACGAGCAGTACTTC.